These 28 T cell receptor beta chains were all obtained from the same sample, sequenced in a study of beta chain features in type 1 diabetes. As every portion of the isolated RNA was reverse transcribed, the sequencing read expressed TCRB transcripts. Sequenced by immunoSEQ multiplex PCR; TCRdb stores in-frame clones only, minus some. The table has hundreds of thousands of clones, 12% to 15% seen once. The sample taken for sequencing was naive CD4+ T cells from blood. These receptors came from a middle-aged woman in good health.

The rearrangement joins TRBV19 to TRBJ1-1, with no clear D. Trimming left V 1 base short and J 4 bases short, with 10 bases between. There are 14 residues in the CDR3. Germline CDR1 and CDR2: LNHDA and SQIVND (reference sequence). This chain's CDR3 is CASSIGASVTEAFF. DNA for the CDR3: TGTGCCAGTAGTATAGGGGCCAGTGTCACTGAAGCTTTCTTT.

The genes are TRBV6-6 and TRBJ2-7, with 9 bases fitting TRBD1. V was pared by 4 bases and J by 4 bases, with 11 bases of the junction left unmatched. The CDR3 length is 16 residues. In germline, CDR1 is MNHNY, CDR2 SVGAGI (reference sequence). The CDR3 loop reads CASSWTGVAGSYEQYF. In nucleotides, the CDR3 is TGTGCCAGCAGTTGGACAGGGGTTGCGGGGAGTTACGAGCAGTACTTC.

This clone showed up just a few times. CDR3 bases: TGTGCCATCATAGCGGCCTCTGGAAACACCATATATTTT. It specifies CAIIAASGNTIYF. The chain links TRBV10-3 to TRBJ1-3; no clear D gene. Trimming pared 7 bases from V and 0 bases from J, leaving 7 bases between. Germline V gives CDR1 ENHRY, CDR2 SYGVKD. The CDR3 runs to 13 residues.

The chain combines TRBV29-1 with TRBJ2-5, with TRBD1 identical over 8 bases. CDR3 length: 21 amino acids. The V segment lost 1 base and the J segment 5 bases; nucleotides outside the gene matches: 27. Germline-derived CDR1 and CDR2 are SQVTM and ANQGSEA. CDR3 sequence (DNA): TGCAGCGTTGAAGGAGGGTACAACAGGGGGATGAAACAGTTTCCTTTGGAGACCCAGTACTTC. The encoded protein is CSVEGGYNRGMKQFPLETQYF.

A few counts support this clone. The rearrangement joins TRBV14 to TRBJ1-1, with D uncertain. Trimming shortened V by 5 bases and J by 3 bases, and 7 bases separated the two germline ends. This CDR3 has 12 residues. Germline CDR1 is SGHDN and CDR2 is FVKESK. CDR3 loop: CASSYRDTEAFF. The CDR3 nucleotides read TGTGCCAGCAGCTACCGGGACACTGAAGCTTTCTTT.

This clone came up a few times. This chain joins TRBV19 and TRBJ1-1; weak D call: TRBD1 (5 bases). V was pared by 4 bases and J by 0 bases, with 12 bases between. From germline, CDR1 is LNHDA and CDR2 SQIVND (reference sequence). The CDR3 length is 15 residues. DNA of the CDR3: TGTGCCAGTAGTAAGCCAGGGCTAATGAACACTGAAGCTTTCTTT. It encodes CASSKPGLMNTEAFF.

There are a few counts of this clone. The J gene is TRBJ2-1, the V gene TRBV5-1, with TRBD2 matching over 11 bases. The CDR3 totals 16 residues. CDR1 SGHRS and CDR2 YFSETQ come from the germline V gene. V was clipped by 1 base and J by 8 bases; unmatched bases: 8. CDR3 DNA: TGCGCCAGCAGCTTGTCGACTAGCGGGGTGATTTATGAGCAGTTCTTC. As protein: CASSLSTSGVIYEQFF.

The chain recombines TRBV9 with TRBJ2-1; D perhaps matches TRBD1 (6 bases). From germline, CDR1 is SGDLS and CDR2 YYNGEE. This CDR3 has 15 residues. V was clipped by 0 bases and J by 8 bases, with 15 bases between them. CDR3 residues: CASSVDPSGVYEQFF. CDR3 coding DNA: TGTGCCAGCAGCGTAGACCCCTCAGGGGTTTATGAGCAGTTCTTC.

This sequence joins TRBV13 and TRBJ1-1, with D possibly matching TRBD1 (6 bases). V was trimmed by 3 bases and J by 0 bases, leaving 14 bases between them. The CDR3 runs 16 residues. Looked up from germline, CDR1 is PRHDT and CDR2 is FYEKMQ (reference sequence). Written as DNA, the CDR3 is TGTGCCAGCAGCTTCTGGTCAGGGGTAGTGAACACTGAAGCTTTCTTT. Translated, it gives CASSFWSGVVNTEAFF. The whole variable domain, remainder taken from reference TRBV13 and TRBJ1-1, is AAGVIQSPRHLIKEKRETATLKCYPIPRHDTVYWYQQGPGQDPQFLISFYEKMQSDKGSIPDRFSAQQFSDYHSELNMSSLELGDSALYFCASSFWSGVVNTEAFFGQGTRLTVV.

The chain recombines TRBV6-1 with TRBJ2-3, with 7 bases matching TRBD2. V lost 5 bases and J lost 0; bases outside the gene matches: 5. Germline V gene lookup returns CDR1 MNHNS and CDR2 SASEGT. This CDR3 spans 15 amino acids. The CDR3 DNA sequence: TGTGCCAGCAGTCCGCGGGGGACTAGCACAGATACGCAGTATTTT. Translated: CASSPRGTSTDTQYF.

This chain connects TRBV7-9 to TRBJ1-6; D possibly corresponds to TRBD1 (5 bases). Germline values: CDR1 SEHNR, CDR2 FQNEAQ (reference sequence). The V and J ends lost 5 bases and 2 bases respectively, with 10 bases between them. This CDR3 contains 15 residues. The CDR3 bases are TGTGCCAGCAGCCGACAGTTCACCTATAATTCACCCCTCCACTTT. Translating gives CASSRQFTYNSPLHF.

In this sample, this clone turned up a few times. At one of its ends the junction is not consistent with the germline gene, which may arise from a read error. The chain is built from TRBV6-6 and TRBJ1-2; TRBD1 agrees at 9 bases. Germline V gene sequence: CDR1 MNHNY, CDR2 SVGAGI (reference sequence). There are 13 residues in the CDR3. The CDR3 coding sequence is TGTGCCAGCTCGGCCGCCGGGACAGGGCAAGAATCCTTC. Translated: CASSAAGTGQESF.

CDR3 sequence reads: CASSTSDFQAVNTEAFF. CDR3 sequence (DNA): TGTGCCAGCAGTACTAGTGATTTTCAGGCGGTGAACACTGAAGCTTTCTTT. The rearrangement links TRBV11-2 to TRBJ1-1, with D hard to call. V was pared by 6 bases and J by 0 bases, with 20 bases between. Germline CDR1 and CDR2: SGHAT and FQNNGV. The CDR3 has 17 amino acids. Using reference TRBV11-2 and TRBJ1-1 for the parts outside the CDR3, the full variable domain is EAGVAQSPRYKIIEKRQSVAFWCNPISGHATLYWYQQILGQGPKLLIQFQNNGVVDDSQLPKDRFSAERLKGVDSTLKIQPAKLEDSAVYLCASSTSDFQAVNTEAFFGQGTRLTVV.

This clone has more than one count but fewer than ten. In nucleotides, the CDR3 is TGTGCCAGCAGTTACTCCGCGACTAATTCCTACGAGCAGTACTTC. It specifies CASSYSATNSYEQYF. The V and J genes are TRBV6-5 and TRBJ2-7, with a possible D match to TRBD2 (5 bases). Trimming took off 0 bases at V and 1 base at J, with 10 bases between the two ends. The CDR3 consists of 15 residues. Germline CDR1 MNHEY, CDR2 SVGAGI.

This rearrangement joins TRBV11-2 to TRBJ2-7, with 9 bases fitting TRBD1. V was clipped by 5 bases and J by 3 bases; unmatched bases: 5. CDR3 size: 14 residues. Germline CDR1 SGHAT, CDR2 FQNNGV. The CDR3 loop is CASSGTGKGYEQYF. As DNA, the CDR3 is TGTGCCAGCAGCGGGACAGGGAAGGGCTACGAGCAGTACTTC.

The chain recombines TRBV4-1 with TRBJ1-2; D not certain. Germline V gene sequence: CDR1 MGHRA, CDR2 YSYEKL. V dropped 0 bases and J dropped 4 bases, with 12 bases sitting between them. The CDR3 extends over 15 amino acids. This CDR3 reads CASSQDIPVGYGYTF. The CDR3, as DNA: TGCGCCAGCAGCCAAGATATCCCGGTTGGCTATGGCTACACCTTC.

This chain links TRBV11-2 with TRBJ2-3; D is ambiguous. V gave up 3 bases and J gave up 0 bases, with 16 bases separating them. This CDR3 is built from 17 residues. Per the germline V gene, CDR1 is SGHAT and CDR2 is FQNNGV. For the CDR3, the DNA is TGTGCCAGCAGCTTGGCGGCAGTAAAACCTAGCACAGATACGCAGTATTTT. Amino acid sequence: CASSLAAVKPSTDTQYF.

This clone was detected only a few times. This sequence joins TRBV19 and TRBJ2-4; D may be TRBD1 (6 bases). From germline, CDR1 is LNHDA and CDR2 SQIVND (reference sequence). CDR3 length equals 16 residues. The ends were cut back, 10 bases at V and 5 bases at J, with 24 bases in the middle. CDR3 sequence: CAKSVTGNRVQNIQYF. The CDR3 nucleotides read TGTGCCAAGTCCGTGACGGGAAACAGGGTCCAAAACATTCAGTACTTC.

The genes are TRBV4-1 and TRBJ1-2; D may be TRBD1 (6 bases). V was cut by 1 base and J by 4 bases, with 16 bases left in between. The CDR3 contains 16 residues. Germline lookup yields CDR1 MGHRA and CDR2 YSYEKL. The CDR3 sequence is CASSQARAGAIYGYTF. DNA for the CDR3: TGCGCCAGCAGCCAAGCCCGGGCAGGGGCGATCTATGGCTACACCTTC.

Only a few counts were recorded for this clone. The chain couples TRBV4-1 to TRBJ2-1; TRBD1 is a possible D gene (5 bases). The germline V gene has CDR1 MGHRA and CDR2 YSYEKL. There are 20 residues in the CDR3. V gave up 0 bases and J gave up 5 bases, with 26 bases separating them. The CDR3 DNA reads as TGCGCCAGCAGCCAAGAACGTGCCCCGGTTAGGGGTCCCCAAGACAATGAGCAGTTCTTC. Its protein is CASSQERAPVRGPQDNEQFF.

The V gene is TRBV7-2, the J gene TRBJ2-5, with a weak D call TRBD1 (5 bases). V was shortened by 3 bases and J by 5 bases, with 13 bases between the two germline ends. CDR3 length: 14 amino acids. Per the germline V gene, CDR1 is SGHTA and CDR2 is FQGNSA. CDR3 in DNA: TGTGCCAGCAGCTTTACAGGAGCCCGGGAGACCCAGTACTTC. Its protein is CASSFTGARETQYF.

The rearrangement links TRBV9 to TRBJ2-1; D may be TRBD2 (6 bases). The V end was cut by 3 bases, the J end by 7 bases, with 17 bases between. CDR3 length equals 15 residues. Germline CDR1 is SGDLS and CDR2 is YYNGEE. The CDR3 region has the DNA TGTGCCAGCAGCGCCGGGGCGGGGTCTTGGAATGAGCAGTTCTTC. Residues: CASSAGAGSWNEQFF.

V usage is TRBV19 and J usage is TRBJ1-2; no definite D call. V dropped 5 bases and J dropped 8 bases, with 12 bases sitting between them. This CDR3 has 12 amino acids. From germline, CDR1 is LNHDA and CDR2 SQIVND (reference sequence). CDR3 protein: CASSAMAGGYTF. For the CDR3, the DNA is TGTGCCAGTAGTGCGATGGCCGGGGGCTACACCTTC. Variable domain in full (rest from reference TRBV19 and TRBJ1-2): DGGITQSPKYLFRKEGQNVTLSCEQNLNHDAMYWYRQDPGQGLRLIYYSQIVNDFQKGDIAEGYSVSREKKESFPLTVTSAQKNPTAFYLCASSAMAGGYTFGSGTRLTVV.

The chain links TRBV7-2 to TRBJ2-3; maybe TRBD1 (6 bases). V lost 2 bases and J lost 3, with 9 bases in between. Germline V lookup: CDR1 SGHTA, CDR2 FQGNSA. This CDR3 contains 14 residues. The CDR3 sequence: CASSLRTVTDTQYF. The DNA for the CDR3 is TGTGCCAGCAGCTTACGGACAGTTACAGATACGCAGTATTTT.

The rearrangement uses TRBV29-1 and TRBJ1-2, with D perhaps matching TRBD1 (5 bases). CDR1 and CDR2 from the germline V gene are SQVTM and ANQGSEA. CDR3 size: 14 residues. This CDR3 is CVVTATPANYGYTF. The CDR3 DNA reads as TGCGTGGTGACAGCCACCCCCGCTAACTATGGCTACACCTTC.

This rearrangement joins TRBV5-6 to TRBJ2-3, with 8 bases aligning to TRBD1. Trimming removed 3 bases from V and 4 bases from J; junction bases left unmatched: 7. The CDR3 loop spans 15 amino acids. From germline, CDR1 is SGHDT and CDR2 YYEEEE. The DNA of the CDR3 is TGTGCCAGCAGCTCAGACAGGGGCTACTCAGATACGCAGTATTTT. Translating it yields CASSSDRGYSDTQYF.

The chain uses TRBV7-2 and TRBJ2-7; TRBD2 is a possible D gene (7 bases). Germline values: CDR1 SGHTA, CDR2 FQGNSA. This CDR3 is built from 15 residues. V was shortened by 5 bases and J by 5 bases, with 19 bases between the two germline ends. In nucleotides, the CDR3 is TGTGCCAGCAGCCCAGCCGGGGGGCGAACGCACGAGCAGTACTTC. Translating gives CASSPAGGRTHEQYF.

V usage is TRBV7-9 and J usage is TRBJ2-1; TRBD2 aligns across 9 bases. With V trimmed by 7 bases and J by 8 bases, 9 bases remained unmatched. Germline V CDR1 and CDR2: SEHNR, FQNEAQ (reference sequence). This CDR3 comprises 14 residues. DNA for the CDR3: TGTGCCAGCATTTCCGGGACTAGCATATATGAGCAGTTCTTC. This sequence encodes CASISGTSIYEQFF.